The 22 T cell receptor beta chains listed next were all sequenced from one sample in a study of shared clonotypes between healthy human individuals. The method was immunoSEQ multiplex PCR; TCRdb's version includes in-frame clones alone and lacks a portion of them. The table has roughly 2.4 million clones, approximately 96% seen once. Sequences were obtained from naive CD4+ T cells sorted from blood. Noted subset: CD45RA+ positively selected. These TCRs come from a man aged 18-30 years in good health.

The chain uses TRBV11-2 and TRBJ2-7; D is perhaps TRBD1 (6 bases). The CDR3 is 13 residues long. Germline CDR1 SGHAT, CDR2 FQNNGV. V was shortened by 5 bases and J by 6 bases, with 14 bases between the two germline ends. CDR3 in amino acids: CASSQNRDGEQYF. The CDR3 DNA sequence: TGTGCCAGCAGCCAAAACAGGGATGGCGAGCAGTACTTC.

The chain uses TRBV5-1 and TRBJ1-5; D is uncertain. The CDR3 has 14 residues. Germline V gives CDR1 SGHRS, CDR2 YFSETQ. V lost 2 bases to trimming and J lost 5 bases, with 11 bases between them. The CDR3 DNA reads TGCGCCAGCAGCTTCGGTAGTCAGGATCAGCCCCAGCATTTT. It yields the protein CASSFGSQDQPQHF.

V is TRBV7-2 and J is TRBJ1-1; D is unresolved. The CDR3 sequence is 12 residues long. The germline V gene encodes CDR1 SGHTA and CDR2 FQGNSA. Trimming took off 2 bases at V and 11 bases at J, with 12 bases between the two ends. CDR3 coding DNA: TGTGCCAGCAGCTTATGGGGTAGGGCGGCTTTCTTT. Encoded protein: CASSLWGRAAFF.

This chain connects TRBV6-5 to TRBJ2-7; 9 nucleotides align to TRBD1. This CDR3 is 12 amino acids long. Germline loops: CDR1 MNHEY, CDR2 SVGAGI. V trimming: 8 bases; J trimming: 2 bases; junction bases outside the gene matches: 1. The CDR3 DNA reads TGTGCCAGCGGGACAGGGACCTACGAGCAGTACTTC. Translation gives CASGTGTYEQYF.

A word on this clone: Additional DNA sequences in this sample encode the identical CDR3. The CDR3 nucleotides read TGTGCCAGCAGCTCTCTTGGGGTTCAAGAGACCCAGTACTTC. Its protein is CASSSLGVQETQYF. The V and J genes are TRBV7-9 and TRBJ2-5; D is unclear. The CDR3 loop spans 14 amino acids. Trimming left V 4 bases short and J 2 bases short, with 11 bases between. Per the germline V gene, CDR1 is SEHNR and CDR2 is FQNEAQ (reference sequence).

The chain combines TRBV6-1 with TRBJ2-1, with D unresolved. The germline gives CDR1 MNHNS, CDR2 SASEGT. With 2 bases removed from V and 1 base from J, the gap between germline ends came to 12 bases. The CDR3 is 16 residues long. CDR3 sequence (DNA): TGTGCCAGCAGTGAACAGCTATTCTGGTCCTACAATGAGCAGTTCTTC. Its translation is CASSEQLFWSYNEQFF.

The genes are TRBV5-6 and TRBJ2-7; TRBD2 agrees at 11 bases. The CDR3 sequence is 14 residues long. Germline CDR1 SGHDT, CDR2 YYEEEE. With V trimmed by 4 bases and J by 6 bases, 6 bases remained unmatched. The CDR3 DNA follows: TGTGCCAGCAGCAGACTAGCGGGAACGGGCGAGCAGTACTTC. The encoded protein is CASSRLAGTGEQYF.

The chain couples TRBV19 to TRBJ2-1; D is uncertain. CDR1 LNHDA and CDR2 SQIVND come from the germline V gene (reference sequence). The V end was cut by 3 bases, the J end by 0 bases, with 9 bases between. The CDR3 has 15 residues. CDR3 in DNA: TGTGCCAGTAGTATTGGAGCCTACTCCTACAATGAGCAGTTCTTC. This codes for CASSIGAYSYNEQFF. Using reference TRBV19 and TRBJ2-1 for the parts outside the CDR3, the full variable domain is DGGITQSPKYLFRKEGQNVTLSCEQNLNHDAMYWYRQDPGQGLRLIYYSQIVNDFQKGDIAEGYSVSREKKESFPLTVTSAQKNPTAFYLCASSIGAYSYNEQFFGPGTRLTVL.

This CDR3 is CASSPRDHSVAAMNTEAFF. The CDR3 region has the DNA TGCGCCAGCAGCCCGAGGGACCATTCGGTCGCGGCCATGAACACTGAAGCTTTCTTT. This chain uses TRBV5-1 with TRBJ1-1; perhaps TRBD1 as D (5 bases). V was shortened by 4 bases and J by 0 bases, with 25 bases between the two germline ends. CDR3 length equals 19 residues. Germline CDR1 is SGHRS and CDR2 is YFSETQ.

Note on this clone: This same CDR3 is encoded by further DNA sequences in the sample. V usage is TRBV7-9 and J usage is TRBJ2-7, with 8 bases identical to TRBD1. The CDR3 extends over 14 amino acids. Germline-derived CDR1 and CDR2 are SEHNR and FQNEAQ (reference sequence). Unmatched junction bases numbered 6, after V lost 4 bases and J lost 4 bases. The CDR3 sequence: CASSSGQGPYEQYF. CDR3 bases: TGTGCCAGCAGCTCCGGACAGGGTCCGTACGAGCAGTACTTC.

The rearrangement joins TRBV12-2 to TRBJ2-7. TRBV12-2 is classified as a pseudogene. The CDR3 totals 17 residues. The CDR3 sequence: CASRFPPEGTISYEQYF. For the CDR3, the DNA is TGTGCAAGTCGCTTCCCTCCGGAGGGGACAATCTCCTACGAGCAGTACTTC.

As DNA, the CDR3 is TGTGCCAGCAGCCCGACTAGCGGGAGTGACGAGCAGTTCTTC. This codes for CASSPTSGSDEQFF. The genes are TRBV7-9 and TRBJ2-1; 12 bases match TRBD2. V was clipped by 5 bases and J by 10 bases; unmatched bases: 6. CDR1 is SEHNR and CDR2 is FQNEAQ in the germline V gene (reference sequence). The CDR3 loop spans 14 amino acids.

CDR3 nucleotide sequence: TGTGCCAGCAGCGTTACCGGGACAGGGATCAATGAGCAGTTCTTC. Amino acids: CASSVTGTGINEQFF. V gene TRBV5-4 combines with J gene TRBJ2-1, with 9 bases that match TRBD1. CDR3 size: 15 residues. V lost 4 bases and J lost 6; bases outside the gene matches: 8. CDR1 is SGHNT, CDR2 YYREEE, per germline (reference sequence).

The chain has TRBV28 and TRBJ2-7; D possibly corresponds to TRBD1 (6 bases). V was trimmed by 1 base and J by 3 bases, leaving 10 bases between them. The CDR3 has 14 amino acids. Germline V gene sequence: CDR1 MDHEN, CDR2 SYDVKM. Written as DNA, the CDR3 is TGTGCCAGCAGTTTATACGGACAGATCTACGAGCAGTACTTC. Its translation is CASSLYGQIYEQYF.

This clone came up once. This rearrangement joins TRBV10-3 to TRBJ1-5, with D uncertain. Trimming pared 2 bases from V and 0 bases from J, leaving 5 bases between. The CDR3 loop spans 14 amino acids. Germline values: CDR1 ENHRY, CDR2 SYGVKD. CDR3 sequence (DNA): TGTGCCATCAGTGAGCCCAGTAGCAATCAGCCCCAGCATTTT. This codes for CAISEPSSNQPQHF.

The CDR3 DNA sequence: TGTGCCAGCAGCCGTCCCCCGGCCTTGGGGACCCAGTACTTC. Its protein is CASSRPPALGTQYF. The rearrangement links TRBV7-8 to TRBJ2-5, with D unresolved. The length of the CDR3 is 14 residues. V was shortened by 5 bases and J by 7 bases, with 17 bases between the two germline ends. Germline-derived CDR1 and CDR2 are SGHVS and FQNEAQ.

This clone was seen a single time. The V gene is TRBV5-4, the J gene TRBJ1-1, with 7 positions matching TRBD1. The CDR3 has 14 residues. Trimming at V came to 4 bases and at J to 0 bases, leaving 3 bases not matched to a gene. CDR1 and CDR2 from the germline V gene are SGHNT and YYREEE (reference sequence). DNA for the CDR3: TGTGCCAGCAGCAAGACAGGGTTGAACACTGAAGCTTTCTTT. It specifies CASSKTGLNTEAFF.

The chain joins TRBV9 to TRBJ2-1; tentative D call: TRBD1 (6 bases). The CDR3 sequence is 15 residues long. Trimming took off 0 bases at V and 12 bases at J, with 19 bases between the two ends. CDR1 and CDR2 (germline): SGDLS, YYNGEE. The CDR3 region has the DNA TGTGCCAGCAGCGTAGGTGGGGACACGAGGTCGTGGCAGTTCTTC. Protein: CASSVGGDTRSWQFF.

The CDR3 here is CASSRRAGNTIYF. The DNA for the CDR3 is TGTGCCAGCAGCCGCAGGGCTGGAAACACCATATATTTT. The V gene is TRBV13, the J gene TRBJ1-3; tentatively, D is TRBD1 (5 bases). The CDR3 contains 13 residues. Germline V gene data show CDR1 as PRHDT and CDR2 as FYEKMQ (reference sequence). V was cut by 5 bases and J by 2 bases, with 7 bases left in between.

The V gene is TRBV5-1, the J gene TRBJ1-2, with no clear D. The CDR3 totals 16 residues. Trimming pared 0 bases from V and 8 bases from J, leaving 20 bases between. The V gene's germline CDR1 is SGHRS and CDR2 YFSETQ. This CDR3 reads CASSLGPQFRQGGYTF. Here the CDR3 DNA reads TGCGCCAGCAGCTTGGGTCCTCAGTTTAGACAAGGGGGCTACACCTTC.

This chain links TRBV6-5 with TRBJ1-2; TRBD1 is a possible D gene (6 bases). CDR1 and CDR2 from the germline V gene are MNHEY and SVGAGI. The ends were cut back, 2 bases at V and 2 bases at J, with 15 bases in the middle. The CDR3 has 16 amino acids. The CDR3 here is CASSYRGARLNYGYTF. The CDR3 nucleotides read TGTGCCAGCAGTTACAGGGGGGCCAGGCTAAACTATGGCTACACCTTC.

The chain joins TRBV5-1 to TRBJ2-7, with TRBD2 matching over 7 bases. The junction had 7 bases not matched to a gene; V was cut back by 1 base and J by 3 bases. Germline CDR1 SGHRS, CDR2 YFSETQ. The CDR3 sequence is 15 residues long. The CDR3 region is CASSLSGEGFYEQYF. CDR3 DNA: TGCGCCAGCAGCTTGTCGGGGGAGGGATTCTACGAGCAGTACTTC.